These T cell receptor beta chains were read from a single sample in a study of PD-L1 blockade in urothelial cancer. Some clones are missing from TCRdb's copy, which holds only in-frame ones; the method was immunoSEQ multiplex PCR. The sample consists of some 27,000 clones, approximately 79% of them appearing once. Sequenced material: PBMCs, taken around atezolizumab (anti-PD-L1) treatment. The source of these receptors is a middle-aged man with urothelial cancer. Both conserved end residues are part of each CDR3. A D gene is named only where the DNA matches it firmly.

>TRBJ1-2|-|TRBV6-1
CASDTHYGYTF
>TRBJ2-2|-|TRBV18
CASSPMRTGELFF
>TRBJ2-3|-|TRBV6-1
CASSGEGADTQYF
>TRBJ2-1|TRBD1|TRBV9
CASSYSRTGNEQFF
>TRBJ1-2|TRBD1|TRBV2
CASSARGLTNYGYTF
>TRBJ2-7|-|TRBV11-1
CASSLAGAEKQYF
>TRBJ1-1|-|TRBV2
CASSEEGASRAFF
>TRBJ1-1|-|TRBV5-1
CASSPQQNTEAFF
>TRBJ1-1|-|TRBV27
CASSFLRELGTEAFF
>TRBJ2-1|TRBD2|TRBV19
CASSSAGLAGDEQFF
>TRBJ1-6|-|TRBV11-3
CASSQDYNSPLHF
>TRBJ1-1|-|TRBV29-1
CSVVMNMAEAFF
>TRBJ1-1|-|TRBV18
CASYSQTNTEAFF
>TRBJ1-3|TRBD1|TRBV9
CASSVGTGRVYSGNTIYF
>TRBJ2-1|TRBD2|TRBV19
CASNIAGSYNEQFF
>TRBJ2-5|TRBD2|TRBV5-1
CASSLGLAGGEETQYF
>TRBJ2-3|-|TRBV7-8
CASSHQGPRTDTQYF
>TRBJ1-1|-|TRBV27
CASTQQGVNTEAFF
>TRBJ2-3|TRBD1|TRBV29-1
CSVATGSVADTQYF
>TRBJ2-2|TRBD2|TRBV6-5
CASSTSGRSTGELFF
>TRBJ2-7|-|TRBV5-5
CASSRLETGTYEQYF
>TRBJ1-2|-|TRBV6-4
CASSDSAGYGYTF
>TRBJ2-1|TRBD1|TRBV9
CASSVTRQGRNEQFF
>TRBJ1-1|-|TRBV5-1
CASSLDEGVTEAFF
>TRBJ2-2|-|TRBV11-3
CASSTRTYNTGELFF